These 14 T cell receptor beta chains share one sample of origin, sequenced in a study of shared clonotypes between healthy human individuals. The assay was immunoSEQ multiplex PCR, and TCRdb's table has in-frame clones only and misses some. The profile shows some 2,400,000 clones, more than 90% of them singletons. Sample: naive CD4+ T cells sorted from blood. The subset denotes: CD45RA+ positively selected. The receptors originated from a man aged 18-30 years in good health.

The CDR3 reads CASSGRGTQYF. The DNA of the CDR3 is TGTGCCAGCAGCGGCCGGGGGACCCAGTACTTC. The J gene is TRBJ2-5, the V gene TRBV7-2, with a possible D match to TRBD2 (5 bases). This CDR3 has 11 residues. CDR1 is SGHTA and CDR2 is FQGNSA in the germline V gene. Trimming stripped 5 bases from V and 7 bases from J, with 8 bases between.

Details on this clone: This CDR3 is also generated by other DNA sequences in the sample. This chain connects TRBV28 to TRBJ1-2; the D is unclear. The CDR3 runs to 13 residues. Germline CDR1 and CDR2: MDHEN and SYDVKM. V dropped 5 bases and J dropped 4 bases, with 11 bases sitting between them. The CDR3 protein is CASSPRGFYGYTF. CDR3 DNA sequence: TGTGCCAGCAGTCCCCGGGGTTTCTATGGCTACACCTTC.

The gene calls are TRBV19 and TRBJ2-1; D gene ambiguous. V lost 6 bases and J lost 5, with 8 bases in between. The CDR3 loop spans 12 amino acids. In germline, CDR1 is LNHDA, CDR2 SQIVND (reference sequence). Here the CDR3 reads CASSSDHNEQFF. In DNA, the CDR3 is TGTGCCAGTAGCAGCGACCACAATGAGCAGTTCTTC.

V usage is TRBV4-2 and J usage is TRBJ1-2; D is uncertain. V shed 1 base and J shed 5 bases, with 14 bases lying between them. The CDR3 runs 15 residues. Germline lookup yields CDR1 LGHNA and CDR2 YNFKEQ. The chain's CDR3 is CASSQGSSRRYGYTF. The DNA for the CDR3 is TGTGCCAGCAGCCAAGGAAGCTCCCGCCGGTATGGCTACACCTTC.

This rearrangement joins TRBV5-6 to TRBJ2-2, with 7 nucleotides matching TRBD1. From germline, CDR1 is SGHDT and CDR2 YYEEEE. The CDR3 is 16 residues long. The V gene end was trimmed by 4 bases and the J gene end by 4 bases; junction bases not matched to a gene: 10. CDR3 sequence reads: CASSPKTGYITGELFF. CDR3 bases: TGTGCCAGCAGCCCCAAGACAGGGTACATCACCGGGGAGCTGTTTTTT.

The genes are TRBV7-2 and TRBJ1-3; possible D gene TRBD1, 5 bases. The CDR3 is 15 amino acids. The germline V and J ends were trimmed by 5 bases and 2 bases, with 13 bases remaining between them. Germline assignment: CDR1 SGHTA and CDR2 FQGNSA. In DNA form, the CDR3 reads TGTGCCAGCAGCACTAGGACGGGGCCTGGAAACACCATATATTTT. Translation: CASSTRTGPGNTIYF.

The genes are TRBV18 and TRBJ2-1, with a possible D match to TRBD2 (5 bases). Between the trimmed V and J ends, which lost 3 bases and 4 bases, there was a span of 13 bases. CDR1 and CDR2 (germline): KGHSH, LQKENI. This CDR3 is 15 amino acids long. The CDR3 bases are TGTGCCAGCTCACCCCTTCAAGGCGGGTACAATGAGCAGTTCTTC. This encodes CASSPLQGGYNEQFF.

This chain joins TRBV19 and TRBJ2-1; possibly TRBD2 for D (5 bases). This CDR3 spans 13 amino acids. Germline loops: CDR1 LNHDA, CDR2 SQIVND (reference sequence). Trimming took off 8 bases at V and 2 bases at J, with 10 bases between the two ends. The CDR3 region is CASASRAYNEQFF. CDR3 DNA: TGTGCCAGTGCTAGCCGGGCCTACAATGAGCAGTTCTTC.

The rearrangement joins TRBV19 to TRBJ1-2; a possible D gene is TRBD1 (5 bases). V was shortened by 4 bases and J by 4 bases, with 19 bases between the two germline ends. In germline, CDR1 is LNHDA, CDR2 SQIVND (reference sequence). The CDR3 runs to 16 residues. The CDR3 sequence is CASSTRPGPPFYGYTF. In DNA form, the CDR3 reads TGTGCCAGTAGTACACGGCCAGGGCCTCCCTTCTATGGCTACACCTTC. Filled out from reference TRBV19 and TRBJ1-2, the complete variable domain reads DGGITQSPKYLFRKEGQNVTLSCEQNLNHDAMYWYRQDPGQGLRLIYYSQIVNDFQKGDIAEGYSVSREKKESFPLTVTSAQKNPTAFYLCASSTRPGPPFYGYTFGSGTRLTVV.

This sequence joins TRBV6-1 and TRBJ1-2, with D perhaps TRBD1 (5 bases). From germline, CDR1 is MNHNS and CDR2 SASEGT. V was cut by 8 bases and J by 8 bases, with 24 bases left in between. CDR3 length: 15 amino acids. CDR3 residues: CASRSGGVGNFGYTF. The CDR3 DNA follows: TGTGCCAGCCGAAGTGGGGGGGTAGGGAACTTCGGCTACACCTTC.

The V call is TRBV6-6, the J call TRBJ1-5; no clear D. Germline loops: CDR1 MNHNY, CDR2 SVGAGI (reference sequence). The V gene lost 4 bases and the J gene lost 3 bases, with 16 bases spanning the gap. This CDR3 comprises 16 residues. CDR3 sequence reads: CASSSTKGSYNQPQHF. The CDR3 coding sequence is TGTGCCAGCAGTTCCACTAAAGGGTCCTACAATCAGCCCCAGCATTTT.

The rearrangement uses TRBV11-2 and TRBJ1-2, with no clear D. This CDR3 region has 13 residues. The germline V gene has CDR1 SGHAT and CDR2 FQNNGV. Deletions cut 8 bases from V and 3 bases from J, with 13 bases between. The CDR3, as DNA: TGTGCCAGCCGCCGTCTCGGAGACTATGGCTACACCTTC. This encodes CASRRLGDYGYTF.

This clone was seen a few times. This chain links TRBV5-5 with TRBJ2-5; either TRBD1 or TRBD2 may fit D (6 bases each). There are 13 residues in the CDR3. Germline assignment: CDR1 SGHKS and CDR2 YYEKEE (reference sequence). Trimming pared 5 bases from V and 4 bases from J, leaving 12 bases between. In DNA, the CDR3 is TGTGCCAGCAGATTCGGGGGCGCAGAGACCCAGTACTTC. It is translated as CASRFGGAETQYF.

The chain combines TRBV28 with TRBJ2-5; a possible D gene is TRBD1 (6 bases). With 3 bases removed from V and 2 bases from J, the gap between germline ends came to 10 bases. CDR1 and CDR2 from the germline V gene are MDHEN and SYDVKM. CDR3 length: 14 amino acids. CDR3 region: CASSFGGPQETQYF. The CDR3 DNA reads as TGTGCCAGCAGTTTTGGGGGCCCTCAAGAGACCCAGTACTTC.